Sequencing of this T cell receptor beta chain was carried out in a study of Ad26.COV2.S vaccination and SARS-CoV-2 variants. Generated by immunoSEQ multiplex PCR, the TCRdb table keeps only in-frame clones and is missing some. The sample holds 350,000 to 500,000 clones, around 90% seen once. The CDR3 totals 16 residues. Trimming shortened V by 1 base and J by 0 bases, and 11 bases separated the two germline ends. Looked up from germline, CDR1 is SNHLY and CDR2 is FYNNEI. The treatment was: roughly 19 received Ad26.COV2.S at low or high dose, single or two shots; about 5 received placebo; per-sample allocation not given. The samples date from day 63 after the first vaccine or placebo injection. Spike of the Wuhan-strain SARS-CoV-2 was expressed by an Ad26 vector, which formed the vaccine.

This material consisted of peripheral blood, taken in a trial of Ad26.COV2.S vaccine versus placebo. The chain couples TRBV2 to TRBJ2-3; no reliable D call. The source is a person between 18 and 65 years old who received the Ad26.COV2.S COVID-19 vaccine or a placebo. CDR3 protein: CASSEGATLSTDTQYF. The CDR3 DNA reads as TGTGCCAGCAGTGAAGGCGCCACTCTTAGCACAGATACGCAGTATTTT. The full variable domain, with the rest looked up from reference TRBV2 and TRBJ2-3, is EPEVTQTPSHQVTQMGQEVILRCVPISNHLYFYWYRQILGQKVEFLVSFYNNEISEKSEIFDDQFSVERPDGSNFTLKIRSTKLEDSAMYFCASSEGATLSTDTQYFGPGTRLTVL.